A single sample is the source of the 32 T cell receptor beta chains below, sequenced in a study of identical twins. TCRdb re-analysed the 5' RACE reads in MiXCR, keeping a single row per CDR3 protein. Of over 250,000 distinct CDR3 sequences listed, over 8.5% are singletons. These data were also reused for a study on yellow fever vaccine responses in identical twins.

Source material: CD8+ T cells sorted from blood. Receptors were obtained from a woman aged 18-30 years in good health.

This clonotype was seen repeatedly, ten times or more. The chain combines TRBV24-1 with TRBJ2-1; no definite D call. This CDR3 spans 15 amino acids. The V gene lost 3 bases and the J gene lost 8 bases, with 16 bases spanning the gap. Germline loops: CDR1 KGHDR, CDR2 SFDVKD. CDR3 sequence: CATSDVDSIPHEQFF. CDR3 DNA: TGTGCCACCAGTGATGTGGATAGTATACCCCATGAGCAGTTCTTC.

This chain connects TRBV7-9 to TRBJ2-1, with 7 bases matching TRBD2. The trim removed 0 bases at V and 5 bases at J, leaving 10 bases unmatched. From germline, CDR1 is SEHNR and CDR2 FQNEAQ (reference sequence). CDR3 size: 17 residues. CDR3 region: CASSLAMGGLGDNEQFF. CDR3 coding DNA: TGTGCCAGCAGCTTAGCGATGGGAGGGCTAGGGGACAATGAGCAGTTCTTC. Supplemented by reference TRBV7-9 and TRBJ2-1, the full variable domain reads DTGVSQNPRHKITKRGQNVTFRCDPISEHNRLYWYRQTLGQGPEFLTYFQNEAQLEKSRLLSDRFSAERPKGSFSTLEIQRTEQGDSAMYLCASSLAMGGLGDNEQFFGPGTRLTVL.

The chain couples TRBV5-1 to TRBJ2-2; D remains ambiguous. Germline CDR1 and CDR2: SGHRS and YFSETQ. The CDR3 is made up of 17 amino acids. The V and J ends lost 3 bases and 10 bases respectively, with 25 bases between them. The CDR3 bases are TGCGCCAGCAGCTATTTCGAGGTGCGATTCCGCACCCAGGAGCTGTTTTTT. Translated, it gives CASSYFEVRFRTQELFF.

The gene calls are TRBV12-3 or TRBV12-4 and TRBJ2-6; D is ambiguous. Trimming shortened V by 5 bases and J by 5 bases, and 10 bases separated the two germline ends. The length of the CDR3 is 14 residues. The CDR3 sequence is CASSADLWANVLTF. The CDR3 DNA reads TGTGCCAGCAGTGCAGACCTCTGGGCCAACGTCCTGACTTTC.

The V and J genes are TRBV30 and TRBJ2-1; TRBD2 aligns across 7 bases. CDR1 is GTSNPN and CDR2 is SVGIG in the germline V gene (reference sequence). V gave up 0 bases and J gave up 9 bases; unmatched junction bases: 5. The CDR3 has 13 amino acids. CDR3 sequence reads: CAWSVTSGGEQFF. The CDR3 nucleotides read TGTGCCTGGAGTGTTACGTCGGGAGGTGAGCAGTTCTTC. Together with reference TRBV30 and TRBJ2-1, the CDR3 gives the full variable domain: SQTIHQWPATLVQPVGSPLSLECTVEGTSNPNLYWYRQAAGRGLQLLFYSVGIGQISSEVPQNLSASRPQDRQFILSSKKLLLSDSGFYLCAWSVTSGGEQFFGPGTRLTVL.

This clonotype appeared a few times. This sequence joins TRBV5-1 and TRBJ1-2; D is unresolved. Trimming removed 0 bases from V and 2 bases from J, with 5 bases in between. This CDR3 is 13 amino acids long. Germline values: CDR1 SGHRS, CDR2 YFSETQ. The CDR3 is CASSLVENYGYTF. The CDR3 coding sequence is TGCGCCAGCAGCTTGGTAGAGAACTATGGCTACACCTTC. Filled out from reference TRBV5-1 and TRBJ1-2, the complete variable domain reads KAGVTQTPRYLIKTRGQQVTLSCSPISGHRSVSWYQQTPGQGLQFLFEYFSETQRNKGNFPGRFSGRQFSNSRSEMNVSTLELGDSALYLCASSLVENYGYTFGSGTRLTVV.

As regards this clonotype: One base away lies a much larger clone, so this may be a sequencing read error. V and J are TRBV15 and TRBJ2-2, with 9 nucleotides matching TRBD1. Per the germline V gene, CDR1 is LNHNV and CDR2 is YYDKDF (reference sequence). The CDR3 covers 15 residues. V trimming: 1 base; J trimming: 7 bases; junction bases outside the gene matches: 4. CDR3 in amino acids: CATSRAQGASGELFF. The CDR3 nucleotides are TGTGCCACCAGCAGAGCACAGGGGGCCAGCGGGGAGCTGTTTTTT.

This clonotype was observed a handful of times. The chain combines TRBV2 with TRBJ2-3; the D gene could be TRBD1 or TRBD2 (6 bases each). The CDR3 totals 10 residues. CDR1 and CDR2 (germline): SNHLY, FYNNEI. Trimming removed 8 bases from V and 11 bases from J, with 11 bases in between. DNA for the CDR3: TGTGCCAGCTTGAGGGGGGTGCAGTATTTT. Translating it yields CASLRGVQYF.

This clonotype has more than one count but fewer than ten. The rearrangement joins TRBV5-6 to TRBJ2-1, with TRBD2 matching over 9 bases. The CDR3 sequence is 14 residues long. Germline CDR1 reads SGHDT; CDR2 reads YYEEEE. Unmatched junction bases numbered 6, after V lost 2 bases and J lost 9 bases. CDR3 region: CASSLASGEGEQFF. The CDR3 coding sequence is TGTGCCAGCAGCTTAGCTAGCGGGGAGGGTGAGCAGTTCTTC.

A few counts support this clonotype. This rearrangement joins TRBV28 to TRBJ2-3; TRBD2 aligns across 16 bases. V lost 6 bases, J lost 12 bases, and 15 bases stayed unmatched. Per germline, CDR1 MDHEN and CDR2 SYDVKM. The CDR3 consists of 17 residues. The CDR3 protein is CASRGLAGGSTVFSQYF. The CDR3 DNA is TGTGCCAGCAGGGGACTAGCGGGGGGGTCCACGGTATTCTCACAGTATTTT.

This clonotype has only a few counts. The chain links TRBV18 to TRBJ2-3; 16 bases line up with TRBD2. Per germline, CDR1 KGHSH and CDR2 LQKENI. This CDR3 region has 22 residues. V lost 0 bases, J lost 4 bases, and 16 bases stayed unmatched. In DNA form, the CDR3 reads TGTGCCAGCTCACCACCGCGAGACGTGGGACTAGCGGGAGGGCTGGTTGCAGATACGCAGTATTTT. Its protein product is CASSPPRDVGLAGGLVADTQYF.

This clonotype came up a few times. The chain links TRBV7-9 to TRBJ2-7; no firm D call. Germline CDR1 and CDR2: SEHNR and FQNEAQ (reference sequence). Trimming left V 5 bases short and J 7 bases short, with 15 bases between. This CDR3 is 13 amino acids long. CDR3 coding DNA: TGTGCCAGCAGCACACATGAGACGGGTGAGCAGTACTTC. Translation gives CASSTHETGEQYF.

The rearrangement joins TRBV29-1 to TRBJ2-7; possible D gene TRBD2, 6 bases. The CDR3 has 15 amino acids. Trimming cost V 6 bases and J 1 base, with 19 bases left between them. The V gene's germline CDR1 is SQVTM and CDR2 ANQGSEA. CDR3 DNA sequence: TGCAGCGTAACCGGTGTGGCGGGATTTTCCTACGAGCAGTACTTC. Its protein product is CSVTGVAGFSYEQYF.

The rearrangement links TRBV9 to TRBJ2-5; D gene ambiguous. Trimming took off 0 bases at V and 2 bases at J, with 14 bases between the two ends. This CDR3 spans 16 amino acids. CDR1 is SGDLS, CDR2 YYNGEE, per germline. The CDR3 protein is CASSVDFVGVQETQYF. In nucleotides, the CDR3 is TGTGCCAGCAGCGTAGACTTCGTTGGGGTTCAAGAGACCCAGTACTTC. Looking up the rest from reference TRBV9 and TRBJ2-5 gives the full variable domain: DSGVTQTPKHLITATGQRVTLRCSPRSGDLSVYWYQQSLDQGLQFLIQYYNGEERAKGNILERFSAQQFPDLHSELNLSSLELGDSALYFCASSVDFVGVQETQYFGPGTRLLVL.

There are many counts of this clonotype. The genes are TRBV12-3 or TRBV12-4 and TRBJ2-7, with 13 bases matching TRBD2. V dropped 6 bases and J dropped 0; count of bases not matched to a gene: 8. There are 17 residues in the CDR3. CDR3 coding DNA: TGTGCCAGCAGGGGACTAGCGGGATCTCGCGGCTCCTACGAGCAGTACTTC. It specifies CASRGLAGSRGSYEQYF.

This clonotype was seen at least ten times. J is TRBJ2-5 and V is TRBV5-1; D uncertain. Per the germline V gene, CDR1 is SGHRS and CDR2 is YFSETQ. Trimming pared 1 base from V and 5 bases from J, leaving 18 bases between. This CDR3 region has 16 residues. The CDR3 here is CASSLSRAWNRETQYF. DNA for the CDR3: TGCGCCAGCAGCTTGAGCCGGGCCTGGAATAGGGAGACCCAGTACTTC.

This clonotype was found many times. This chain joins TRBV9 and TRBJ2-2; 9 bases agree with TRBD1. CDR1 SGDLS and CDR2 YYNGEE come from the germline V gene. With V trimmed by 2 bases and J by 0 bases, 5 bases remained unmatched. The CDR3 loop spans 17 amino acids. The CDR3 loop reads CASSVAGQGTNTGELFF. The DNA for the CDR3 is TGTGCCAGCAGCGTCGCGGGACAGGGTACGAACACCGGGGAGCTGTTTTTT.

This clonotype was recorded at least ten times. The V and J genes are TRBV5-1 and TRBJ1-5; D is ambiguous. The germline CDR1 and CDR2 sequences are SGHRS and YFSETQ. Trimming took 4 bases from V and 1 from J, leaving 15 bases between them. There are 16 residues in the CDR3. The CDR3 reads CASSPEGAHSNQPQHF. The CDR3 nucleotides read TGCGCCAGCAGCCCCGAGGGAGCGCACAGCAATCAGCCCCAGCATTTT.

This clonotype was seen many times. The rearrangement uses TRBV20-1 and TRBJ2-7, with TRBD2 identical over 11 bases. This CDR3 is 17 amino acids long. Germline assignment: CDR1 DFQATT and CDR2 SNEGSKA (reference sequence). Germline trimming cut 0 bases from V and 0 bases from J; bases unmatched to any gene: 7. The CDR3 DNA is TGCAGTGCTAGAGATACTAGCGGGAGTATAAGCTCCTACGAGCAGTACTTC. Translation: CSARDTSGSISSYEQYF.

This clonotype appeared many times. The chain recombines TRBV19 with TRBJ2-6, with TRBD1 matching 7 bases. The length of the CDR3 is 18 residues. Germline CDR1 is LNHDA and CDR2 is SQIVND (reference sequence). V lost 5 bases and J lost 0; bases outside the gene matches: 10. The chain's CDR3 is CASSPYQGDPSGANVLTF. The CDR3 nucleotides are TGTGCCAGTAGTCCCTACCAGGGGGACCCCTCTGGGGCCAACGTCCTGACTTTC.

This chain links TRBV4-1 with TRBJ2-7, with D possibly called TRBD1 or TRBD2 (6 bases each). This CDR3 contains 17 residues. The germline V gene encodes CDR1 MGHRA and CDR2 YSYEKL. V lost 1 base and J 2 bases, leaving 18 bases between the germline ends. CDR3 in DNA: TGCGCCAGCAGCCAAGCGCCAACGGGGGCATGGACCTACGAGCAGTACTTC. The encoded protein is CASSQAPTGAWTYEQYF.

This chain connects TRBV28 to TRBJ1-1, with D unresolved. V gave up 6 bases and J gave up 1 base, with 21 bases separating them. This CDR3 is built from 17 residues. Germline CDR1 is MDHEN and CDR2 is SYDVKM. As DNA, the CDR3 is TGTGCCAGCAGCCCCCAGGTGCCCCGGAACACGAACACTGAAGCTTTCTTT. Translation gives CASSPQVPRNTNTEAFF.

In this sample, this clonotype turned up a few times. The rearrangement links TRBV6-2 or TRBV6-3 to TRBJ2-5; 7 bases match TRBD2. The CDR3 sequence is 13 residues long. Germline V gene data show CDR1 as MNHEY and CDR2 as SVGEGT. V was clipped by 8 bases and J by 3 bases; unmatched bases: 6. The CDR3 sequence is CASRLADKETQYF. CDR3 DNA sequence: TGTGCCAGCCGTCTAGCGGACAAAGAGACCCAGTACTTC.

This clonotype showed up many times. V and J are TRBV6-1 and TRBJ2-3, with TRBD2 matching over 11 bases. This CDR3 contains 17 residues. Trimming at V came to 0 bases and at J to 3 bases, leaving 5 bases not matched to a gene. The germline V gene has CDR1 MNHNS and CDR2 SASEGT. CDR3 DNA: TGTGCCAGCAGTGAAGCGATTAGCGGGGGGGAAACAGATACGCAGTATTTT. This codes for CASSEAISGGETDTQYF.

This clonotype was found a few times. The V call is TRBV9, the J call TRBJ2-7, with a possible D match to TRBD1 (5 bases). The CDR3 consists of 14 residues. Trimming removed 0 bases from V and 5 bases from J, with 12 bases in between. CDR1 is SGDLS, CDR2 YYNGEE, per germline. In DNA form, the CDR3 reads TGTGCCAGCAGCGTAGCTGGCCAGGGCCACGAGCAGTACTTC. Amino acids: CASSVAGQGHEQYF.

This clonotype has just a few counts. This chain joins TRBV5-1 and TRBJ1-1; weak D call: TRBD1 (5 bases). Germline lookup yields CDR1 SGHRS and CDR2 YFSETQ. Trimming left V 5 bases short and J 3 bases short, with 14 bases between. The CDR3 extends over 14 amino acids. The DNA of the CDR3 is TGCGCCAGCAGATACGGGGGGTTGGACACTGAAGCTTTCTTT. This encodes CASRYGGLDTEAFF. Full variable domain (rest looked up from reference TRBV5-1 and TRBJ1-1): KAGVTQTPRYLIKTRGQQVTLSCSPISGHRSVSWYQQTPGQGLQFLFEYFSETQRNKGNFPGRFSGRQFSNSRSEMNVSTLELGDSALYLCASRYGGLDTEAFFGQGTRLTVV.

This clonotype was observed at least ten times. The chain uses TRBV7-8 and TRBJ2-7, with 8 bases lining up with TRBD2. V shed 1 base, J shed 0 bases, and the junction held 5 bases outside the gene matches. Germline CDR1 SGHVS, CDR2 FQNEAQ. This CDR3 is built from 16 residues. CDR3 nucleotides: TGTGCCAGCAGCTTAGGGAGCGGGGGTAGCTCCTACGAGCAGTACTTC. Translation gives CASSLGSGGSSYEQYF.

This clonotype was recorded once. This chain joins TRBV6-2 or TRBV6-3 and TRBJ2-1, with D tentatively TRBD2 (6 bases). Germline V gene lookup returns CDR1 MNHEY and CDR2 SVGEGT. CDR3 length: 15 residues. The V end was cut by 6 bases, the J end by 8 bases, with 20 bases between. CDR3 bases: TGTGCCAGCAGAGGGGACTTAAAGACCTTCGATGAGCAGTTCTTC. Translated: CASRGDLKTFDEQFF.

This chain uses TRBV11-2 with TRBJ2-3; no firm D call. Trimming removed 1 base at V and 0 bases at J, with 5 bases between. The germline V gene has CDR1 SGHAT and CDR2 FQNNGV. This CDR3 has 14 amino acids. CDR3 nucleotides: TGTGCCAGCAGCTTAGTAACTAGCACAGATACGCAGTATTTT. It encodes CASSLVTSTDTQYF.

The table lists this clonotype with a few counts. V is TRBV20-1 and J is TRBJ2-1; 9 nucleotides align to TRBD1. This CDR3 region has 14 residues. V gave up 6 bases and J gave up 6 bases; unmatched junction bases: 9. The germline V gene encodes CDR1 DFQATT and CDR2 SNEGSKA (reference sequence). CDR3 DNA sequence: TGCAGTGCCGACTCGGGACAGGGAGGCAATGAGCAGTTCTTC. It specifies CSADSGQGGNEQFF.

The V and J genes are TRBV20-1 and TRBJ2-1, with D possibly matching TRBD2 (5 bases). The V end lost 4 bases, the J end lost 4 bases, and 14 bases lay between the germline ends. The CDR3 sequence is 14 residues long. CDR1 and CDR2 (germline): DFQATT, SNEGSKA (reference sequence). The CDR3 coding sequence is TGCAGTGCTACTACTGGACTGGAATACAATGAGCAGTTCTTC. Protein: CSATTGLEYNEQFF.

This clonotype showed up just a few times. The DNA of the CDR3 is TGTGCCAGCAGCTACGAAGGGTCGCAGTATTTT. Protein: CASSYEGSQYF. V usage is TRBV11-3 and J usage is TRBJ2-3; D remains ambiguous. V lost 4 bases and J 10 bases, leaving 9 bases between the germline ends. Germline CDR1 and CDR2: SGHNT and YENEEA. CDR3 length equals 11 residues.